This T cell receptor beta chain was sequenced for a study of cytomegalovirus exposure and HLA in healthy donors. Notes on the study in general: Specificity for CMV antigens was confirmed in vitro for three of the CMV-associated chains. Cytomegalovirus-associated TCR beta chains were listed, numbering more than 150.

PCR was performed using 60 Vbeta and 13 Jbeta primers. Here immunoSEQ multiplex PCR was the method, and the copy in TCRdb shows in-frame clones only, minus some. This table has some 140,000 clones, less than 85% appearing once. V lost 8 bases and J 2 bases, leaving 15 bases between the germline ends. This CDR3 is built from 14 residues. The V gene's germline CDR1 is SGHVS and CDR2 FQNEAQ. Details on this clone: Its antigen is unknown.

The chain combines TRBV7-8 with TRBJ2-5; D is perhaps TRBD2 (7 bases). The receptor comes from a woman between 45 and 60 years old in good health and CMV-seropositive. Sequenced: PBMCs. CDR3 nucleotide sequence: TGTGCCAGCTGGGGGGGGAGGGGGCAAGAGACCCAGTACTTC. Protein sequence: CASWGGRGQETQYF.